The 3 T cell receptor beta chains given below trace back to one sample, sequenced in a study of T cells in Graves' hyperthyroidism and ophthalmopathy. Amplification yielded TCR beta CDR3 regions, with RNA transcripts as the source. Initially, a first-round RT-PCR of the TCR CDR3 employed the HTBI primer set. TCRdb ran MiXCR on the multiplex PCR reads and lists one entry per CDR3 protein. The sample lists over 700,000 distinct CDR3 sequences; roughly 20% were seen once. Source material: blood. The source is a woman aged 45 to 65 with Graves' hyperthyroidism that later progressed to Graves' ophthalmopathy.

The gene calls are TRBV9 and TRBJ2-5; possible D gene TRBD1, 5 bases. The CDR3 loop spans 14 amino acids. Germline V gene data show CDR1 as SGDLS and CDR2 as YYNGEE. V gave up 2 bases and J gave up 5 bases, with 13 bases separating them. This CDR3 is CASSVNRLGETQYF. The DNA of the CDR3 is TGTGCCAGCAGCGTTAACAGGTTAGGGGAGACCCAGTACTTC.

This clonotype was counted many times. The chain links TRBV6-1 to TRBJ2-7; 8 bases are a match to TRBD1. Unmatched junction bases numbered 6, after V lost 6 bases and J lost 2 bases. Germline CDR1 MNHNS, CDR2 SASEGT. The CDR3 has 14 amino acids. CDR3 residues: CASSTDRVAYEQYF. CDR3 bases: TGTGCCAGCAGCACGGACAGGGTAGCCTACGAGCAGTACTTC.

The sample holds many counts of this clonotype. The chain couples TRBV6-1 to TRBJ2-3; 9 bases align to TRBD2. From germline, CDR1 is MNHNS and CDR2 SASEGT. The CDR3 has 14 residues. Losses at the gene ends were 7 bases for V and 4 bases for J; bases not matched to a gene: 6. CDR3 sequence: CASMRGGGADTQYF. CDR3 coding DNA: TGTGCCAGCATGCGCGGGGGGGGCGCAGATACGCAGTATTTT.